The clone carrying this T cell receptor (beta chain) was counted a few times. No antigen is known for it. These donors counted as nominally healthy when sampled, but unrecorded immune exposures were likely. The CDR3 consists of 15 residues. Looked up from germline, CDR1 is MGHRA and CDR2 is YSYEKL. Trimming removed 1 base at V and 7 bases at J, with 16 bases between. The sample originates from a study of cytomegalovirus exposure and HLA in healthy donors. Study overall: An early data release held 80 million or so unique TCRs from HLA-typed donors. The study's findings and limits: TCR association rates varied by HLA locus in a later analysis, with DRB1 highest and HLA-C lowest.

13 Jbeta primers and 60 Vbeta primers were used for the PCR. The assay was immunoSEQ multiplex PCR, and TCRdb's table has in-frame clones only and misses some. The sample has about 200,000 clones, approximately 70% seen once. This chain links TRBV4-1 with TRBJ1-1, with a possible D match to TRBD1 (6 bases). The TCR was taken from a woman in her twenties or thirties in good health and CMV-seronegative. The specimen was PBMCs. In DNA, the CDR3 is TGCGCCAGCAGCCAAGTCGGGCGGGGGCACGGTGAAGCTTTCTTT. Encoded protein: CASSQVGRGHGEAFF.